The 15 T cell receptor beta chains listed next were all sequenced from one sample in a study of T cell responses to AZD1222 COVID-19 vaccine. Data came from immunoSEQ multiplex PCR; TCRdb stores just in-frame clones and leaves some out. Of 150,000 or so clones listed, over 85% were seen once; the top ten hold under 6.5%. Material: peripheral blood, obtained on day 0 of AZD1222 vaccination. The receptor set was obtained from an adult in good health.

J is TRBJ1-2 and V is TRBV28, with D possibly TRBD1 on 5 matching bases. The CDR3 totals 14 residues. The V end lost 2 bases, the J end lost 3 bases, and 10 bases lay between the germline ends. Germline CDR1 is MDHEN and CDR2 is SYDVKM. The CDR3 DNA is TGTGCCAGCAGTTTAGGCGGACAACACTATGGCTACACCTTC. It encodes CASSLGGQHYGYTF.

The CDR3 here is CASSLVAGVYNEQFF. CDR3 sequence (DNA): TGTGCCAGCAGCTTAGTGGCGGGAGTTTACAATGAGCAGTTCTTC. V usage is TRBV7-6 and J usage is TRBJ2-1; TRBD2 agrees at 7 bases. This CDR3 spans 15 amino acids. The germline V gene has CDR1 SGHVS and CDR2 FNYEAQ. V lost 1 base, J lost 4 bases, and 4 bases stayed unmatched.

This chain's CDR3 is CASSQGPSYEQYF. The CDR3 nucleotides read TGTGCCAGCAGCCAGGGACCATCCTACGAGCAGTACTTC. V usage is TRBV11-3 and J usage is TRBJ2-7, with D perhaps given as TRBD1 or TRBD2 (5 bases each). Trimming stripped 5 bases from V and 1 base from J, with 9 bases between. This CDR3 is built from 13 residues. The germline V gene has CDR1 SGHNT and CDR2 YENEEA.

The CDR3 reads CASSLSVRNTIYF. CDR3 nucleotides: TGTGCCAGCAGCTTATCCGTTAGAAACACCATATATTTT. The V gene is TRBV7-9, the J gene TRBJ1-3; D unresolved. Germline values: CDR1 SEHNR, CDR2 FQNEAQ (reference sequence). The CDR3 loop spans 13 amino acids. Between the trimmed V and J ends, which lost 2 bases and 5 bases, there was a span of 7 bases.

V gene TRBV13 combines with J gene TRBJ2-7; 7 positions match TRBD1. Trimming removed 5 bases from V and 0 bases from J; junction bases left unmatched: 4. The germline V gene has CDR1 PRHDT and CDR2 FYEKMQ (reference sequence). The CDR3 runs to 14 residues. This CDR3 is CASSPRDSSYEQYF. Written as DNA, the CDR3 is TGTGCCAGCAGCCCTAGGGACAGCTCCTACGAGCAGTACTTC.

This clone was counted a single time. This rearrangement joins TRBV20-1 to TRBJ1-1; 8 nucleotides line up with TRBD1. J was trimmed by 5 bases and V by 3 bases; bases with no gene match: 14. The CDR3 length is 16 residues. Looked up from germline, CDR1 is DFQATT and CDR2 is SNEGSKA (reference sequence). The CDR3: CSASGAGGTVGTEAFF. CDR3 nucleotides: TGCAGTGCTAGTGGTGCAGGGGGCACGGTCGGGACTGAAGCTTTCTTT.

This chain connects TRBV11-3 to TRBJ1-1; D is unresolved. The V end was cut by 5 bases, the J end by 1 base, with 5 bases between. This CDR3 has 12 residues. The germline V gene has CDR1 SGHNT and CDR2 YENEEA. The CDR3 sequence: CASSRGNTEAFF. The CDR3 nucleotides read TGTGCCAGCAGCAGAGGGAACACTGAAGCTTTCTTT.

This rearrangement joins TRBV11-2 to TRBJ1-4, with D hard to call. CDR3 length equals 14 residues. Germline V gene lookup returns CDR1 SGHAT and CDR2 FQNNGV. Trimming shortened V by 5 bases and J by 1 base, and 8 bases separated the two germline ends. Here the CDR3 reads CASSLAGTNEKLFF. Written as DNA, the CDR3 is TGTGCCAGCAGCCTGGCCGGAACTAATGAAAAACTGTTTTTT.

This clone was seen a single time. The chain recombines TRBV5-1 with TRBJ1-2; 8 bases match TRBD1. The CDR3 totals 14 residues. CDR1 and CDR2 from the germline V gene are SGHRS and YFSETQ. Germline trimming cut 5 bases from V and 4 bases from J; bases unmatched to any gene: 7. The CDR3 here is CASRTGQGGYGYTF. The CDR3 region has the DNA TGCGCCAGCAGGACAGGACAGGGTGGCTATGGCTACACCTTC. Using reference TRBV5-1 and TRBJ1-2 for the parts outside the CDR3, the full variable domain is KAGVTQTPRYLIKTRGQQVTLSCSPISGHRSVSWYQQTPGQGLQFLFEYFSETQRNKGNFPGRFSGRQFSNSRSEMNVSTLELGDSALYLCASRTGQGGYGYTFGSGTRLTVV.

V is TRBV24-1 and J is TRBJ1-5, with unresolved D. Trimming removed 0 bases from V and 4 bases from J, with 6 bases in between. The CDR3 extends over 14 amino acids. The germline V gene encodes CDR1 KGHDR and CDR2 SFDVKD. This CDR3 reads CATSDLGRNQPQHF. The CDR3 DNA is TGTGCCACCAGTGATTTGGGCAGGAATCAGCCCCAGCATTTT.

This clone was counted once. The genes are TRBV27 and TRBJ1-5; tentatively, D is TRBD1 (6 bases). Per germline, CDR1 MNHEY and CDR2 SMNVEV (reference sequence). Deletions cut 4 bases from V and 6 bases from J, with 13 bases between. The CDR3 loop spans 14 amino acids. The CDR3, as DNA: TGTGCCAGCAGTTCAACAGGGTTTCCTCAGCCCCAGCATTTT. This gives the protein CASSSTGFPQPQHF.

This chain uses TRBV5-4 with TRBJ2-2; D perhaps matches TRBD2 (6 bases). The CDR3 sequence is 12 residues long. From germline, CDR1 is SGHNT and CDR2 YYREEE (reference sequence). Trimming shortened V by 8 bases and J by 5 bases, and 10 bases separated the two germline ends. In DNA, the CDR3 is TGTGCCAGTGGAGGGCCAACCGGGGAGCTGTTTTTT. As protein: CASGGPTGELFF.

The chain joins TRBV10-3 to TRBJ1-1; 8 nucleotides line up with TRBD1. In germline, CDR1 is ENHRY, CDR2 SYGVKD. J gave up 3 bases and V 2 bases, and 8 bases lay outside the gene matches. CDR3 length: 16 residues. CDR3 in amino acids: CAISEGQGGGDTEAFF. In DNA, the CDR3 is TGTGCCATCAGTGAGGGACAGGGTGGAGGAGACACTGAAGCTTTCTTT.

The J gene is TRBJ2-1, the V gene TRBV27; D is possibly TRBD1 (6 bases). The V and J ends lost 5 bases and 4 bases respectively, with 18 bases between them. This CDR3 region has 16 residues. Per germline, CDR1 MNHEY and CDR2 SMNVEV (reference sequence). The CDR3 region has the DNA TGTGCCAGCAGTCCCTCTCGAACAGGGATGTACAATGAGCAGTTCTTC. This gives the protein CASSPSRTGMYNEQFF.

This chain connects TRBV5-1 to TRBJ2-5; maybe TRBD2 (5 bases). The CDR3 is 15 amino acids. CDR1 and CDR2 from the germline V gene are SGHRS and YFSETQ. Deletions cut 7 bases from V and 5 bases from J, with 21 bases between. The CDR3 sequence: CASGGFAVRDETQYF. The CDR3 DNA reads TGCGCCAGCGGCGGGTTTGCAGTTCGTGATGAGACCCAGTACTTC.